This T cell receptor (beta chain) was recorded in a study of T cells in Graves' hyperthyroidism and ophthalmopathy (dated by TCRdb to 2018 to 2020). A note on the overall study: Peripheral blood was sampled at the time of initial diagnosis, prior to any treatment. TCR V-J signatures able to tell the groups apart were searched for in a discovery cohort of approximately 95 patients, of whom 40 to 45 had Graves' ophthalmopathy and about 60 had stable Graves' hyperthyroidism. Prospective prediction of ophthalmopathy was tested in an independent validation cohort consisting of 18 hyperthyroidism patients and 15 or so patients who later progressed to ophthalmopathy. The 85 to 100 discovery patients were divided at random into training and test sets in a 7:3 ratio. In addition, the study compared T-cell repertoires in thyroid tissue and in blood from several Graves' hyperthyroidism patients. Following sampling, methimazole starting at 30 mg daily was given to hyperthyroidism patients, and high-dose intravenous methylprednisolone was given to ophthalmopathy patients. The paper reports TCR Vbeta CDR3 sequencing of some 140 peripheral blood samples: around 45 ophthalmopathy, about 75 hyperthyroidism and around 17 progressor patients. General findings and caveats noted by the study authors: Sample size was not statistically predetermined, and blinding of investigators to group allocation was not performed. A model built on a 13 V-J signature distinguished ophthalmopathy from stable hyperthyroidism, reaching 87.88% sensitivity and around 82% specificity in cross-validation and 80%/75% in testing. Blood samples also contained most of the expanded thyroid clonotypes (frequency above 0.001), which suggests that blood repertoires may reflect thyroid immune responses. In validation, the model predicted progression to ophthalmopathy with about 71% sensitivity and approximately 72% specificity, a median of 6.5 months before onset.

In the case of this clonotype: Its antigen is unknown. Qualities for individual bases were not recorded, and no much larger clone is one base off.

The TCR beta CDR3 regions were amplified from RNA transcripts. The TCR CDR3 was subjected to a first round of RT-PCR using the HTBI primer set and the Qiagen OneStep RT-PCR kit. A second multiplex PCR round built the libraries, followed by size selection and purification. The libraries were sequenced on an Illumina HiSeq2000 using paired-end 100 bp reads. The published analysis was carried out like this. SOAPnuke was used to process the raw data, with reads discarded if the reads contained adapters or uncalled bases, had a mean Phred below 15, or lacked an exact constant-primer or identifier match. High-quality paired reads were merged with COPE v1.2.5, and unique nucleotide sequences were defined as clonotypes. MiTCR v1.1 was used to align the clonotypes against IMGT TRBV, TRBD and TRBJ reference segments. Analysis was restricted to V-J combinations with a frequency above 0.0001, which covered 98% to 99.2% of repertoires. A TCS score was defined as the ratio of F50 (clonal expansion) to E x V (chaos), with BLOSUM62-based TCRdist applied between CDR3 peptides within each V-J. Welch's t-statistics and random forest reduced some 510 V-J features to under 15, which were used in a naive Bayes classifier (R e1071). TCRdb applied fastp at Q25 and MiXCR to the public reads, then kept only in-frame beta chains. Rows matching on CDR3 protein sequence are summarized as one entry with the most common DNA and genes. TCRdb's processing, not the authors' own work, is the source of the V and J calls. In this sample the table shows more than 350,000 distinct CDR3 sequences, nearly 15% of which occur a single time. Jointly, the top ten make up approximately 19% of the sample.

CDR1 and CDR2, looked up from the germline V gene, are SQVTM and ANQGSEA. V is reduced by 6 bases and J by 1 base, leaving a spacing of 13 bases between them. The CDR3, cysteine through phenylalanine, is 13 amino acids long. Solely the CDR3 DNA is kept, with 39 bases framed from the first base. Ophthalmopathy patients had moderately to severely active disease, Clinical Activity Score of at least 3, NOSPECS grade of at least 4, and duration under 3 months. Exclusion was applied to patients with uncontrolled infections, other autoimmune diseases, pregnancy or lactation. Diagnoses were established on the basis of clinical symptoms, serum thyroxine and TRAb, thyroid ultrasound, and orbital computed tomography. PBMCs were separated from over 9 ml of fresh peripheral blood using Ficoll-Paque density gradient centrifugation. Trizol reagent was used to extract total RNA, and RNA quality was then checked on an Agilent 2100 Bioanalyzer.

This receptor was taken from a woman aged 55-69 years with Graves' ophthalmopathy. The sample consisted of blood. This chain joins TRBV29-1 to TRBJ2-7; perhaps TRBD2 is the D gene, with 6 bases matching. The CDR3 protein sequence reads: CSVPGTESYEQYF. The DNA sequence reads TGCAGCGTCCCCGGGACTGAATCCTACGAGCAGTACTTC.